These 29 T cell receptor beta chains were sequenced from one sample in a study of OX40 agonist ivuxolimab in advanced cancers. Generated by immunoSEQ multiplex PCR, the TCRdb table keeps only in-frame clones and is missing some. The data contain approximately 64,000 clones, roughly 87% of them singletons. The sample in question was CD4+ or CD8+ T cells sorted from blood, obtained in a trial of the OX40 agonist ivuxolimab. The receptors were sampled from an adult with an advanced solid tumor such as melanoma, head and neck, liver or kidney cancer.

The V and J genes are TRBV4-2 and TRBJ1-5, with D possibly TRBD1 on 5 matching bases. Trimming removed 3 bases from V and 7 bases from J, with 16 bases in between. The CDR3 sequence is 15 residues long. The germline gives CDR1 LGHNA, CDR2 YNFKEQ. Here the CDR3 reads CASSHSLRGEQPQHF. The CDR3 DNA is TGTGCCAGCAGCCACTCCCTGAGGGGTGAGCAGCCCCAGCATTTT.

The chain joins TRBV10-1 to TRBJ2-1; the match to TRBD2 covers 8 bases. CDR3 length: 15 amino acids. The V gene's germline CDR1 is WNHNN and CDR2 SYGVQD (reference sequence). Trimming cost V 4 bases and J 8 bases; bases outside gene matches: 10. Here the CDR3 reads CASSAWSSGNDEQFF. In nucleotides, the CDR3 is TGCGCCAGCAGTGCGTGGAGTAGCGGGAATGATGAGCAGTTCTTC.

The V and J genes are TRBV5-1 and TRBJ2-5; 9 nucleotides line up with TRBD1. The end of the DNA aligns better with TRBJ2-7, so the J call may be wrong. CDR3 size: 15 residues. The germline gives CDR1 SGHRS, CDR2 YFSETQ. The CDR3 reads CASSYPDRGIYEQYF. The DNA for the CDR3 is TGCGCCAGCAGCTACCCGGACAGGGGAATTTACGAGCAGTACTTC.

The CDR3 region has the DNA TGTGCCAGCAAGACTATCCTTAACACCGGGGAGCTGTTTTTT. Translating gives CASKTILNTGELFF. The chain recombines TRBV2 with TRBJ2-2; D is possibly TRBD2 (5 bases). The CDR3 has 14 residues. Germline V CDR1 and CDR2: SNHLY, FYNNEI. V gave up 7 bases and J gave up 2 bases, with 11 bases separating them.

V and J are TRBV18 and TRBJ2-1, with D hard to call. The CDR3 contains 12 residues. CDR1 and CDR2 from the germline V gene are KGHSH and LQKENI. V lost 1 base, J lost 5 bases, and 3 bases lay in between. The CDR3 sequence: CASSPLNNEQFF. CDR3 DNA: TGTGCCAGCTCACCACTTAACAATGAGCAGTTCTTC.

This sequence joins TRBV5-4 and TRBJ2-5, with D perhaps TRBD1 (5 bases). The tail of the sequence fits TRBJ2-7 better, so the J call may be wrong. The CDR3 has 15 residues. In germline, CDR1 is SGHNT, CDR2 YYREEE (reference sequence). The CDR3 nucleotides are TGTGCCAGCAGCTTGGGTGGACAACTCTCCTACGAGCAGTACTTC. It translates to CASSLGGQLSYEQYF.

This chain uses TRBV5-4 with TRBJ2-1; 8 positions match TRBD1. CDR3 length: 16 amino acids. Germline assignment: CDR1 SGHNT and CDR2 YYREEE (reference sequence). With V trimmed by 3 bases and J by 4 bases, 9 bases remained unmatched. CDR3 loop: CASSSEGQGRYNEQFF. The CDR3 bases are TGTGCCAGCAGCTCGGAAGGACAGGGAAGGTACAATGAGCAGTTCTTC.

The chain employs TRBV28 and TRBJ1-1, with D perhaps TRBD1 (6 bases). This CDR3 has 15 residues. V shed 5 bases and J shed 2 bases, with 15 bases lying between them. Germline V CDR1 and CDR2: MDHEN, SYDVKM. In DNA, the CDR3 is TGTGCCAGCAGTCCCGGGACACTAGGAAACACTGAAGCTTTCTTT. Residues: CASSPGTLGNTEAFF. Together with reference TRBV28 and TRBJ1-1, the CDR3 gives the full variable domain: DVKVTQSSRYLVKRTGEKVFLECVQDMDHENMFWYRQDPGLGLRLIYFSYDVKMKEKGDIPEGYSVSREKKERFSLILESASTNQTSMYLCASSPGTLGNTEAFFGQGTRLTVV.

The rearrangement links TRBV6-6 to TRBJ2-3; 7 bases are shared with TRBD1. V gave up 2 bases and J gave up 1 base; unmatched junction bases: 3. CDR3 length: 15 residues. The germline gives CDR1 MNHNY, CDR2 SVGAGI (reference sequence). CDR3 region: CASSYDDRGTDTQYF. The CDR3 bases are TGTGCCAGCAGTTACGACGACAGGGGCACAGATACGCAGTATTTT.

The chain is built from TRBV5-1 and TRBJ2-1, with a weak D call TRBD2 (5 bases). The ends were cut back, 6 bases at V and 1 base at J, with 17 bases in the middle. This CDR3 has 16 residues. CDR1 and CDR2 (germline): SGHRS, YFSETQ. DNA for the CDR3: TGCGCCAGCATGTTAGGTGGAGGTGGTTCCTACAATGAGCAGTTCTTC. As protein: CASMLGGGGSYNEQFF.

The CDR3 DNA follows: TGTGCCAGCAGCTTCGGTCTGCGCACAGATACGCAGTATTTT. Protein product: CASSFGLRTDTQYF. This chain joins TRBV11-1 and TRBJ2-3; D remains unclear. From germline, CDR1 is SGHAT and CDR2 FQDESV (reference sequence). CDR3 length: 14 residues. Trimming removed 3 bases at V and 1 base at J, with 8 bases between.

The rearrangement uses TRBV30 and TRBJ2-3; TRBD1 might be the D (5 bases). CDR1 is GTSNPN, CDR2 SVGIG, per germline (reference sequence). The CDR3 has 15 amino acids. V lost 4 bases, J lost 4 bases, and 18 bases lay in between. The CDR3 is CAWTLRPGLSDTQYF. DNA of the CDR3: TGTGCCTGGACCCTCCGGCCAGGGCTGTCAGATACGCAGTATTTT.

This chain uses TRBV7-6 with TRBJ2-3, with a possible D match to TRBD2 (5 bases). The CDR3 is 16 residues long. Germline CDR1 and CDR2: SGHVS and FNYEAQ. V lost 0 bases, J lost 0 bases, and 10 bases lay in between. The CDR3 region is CASSLASAGSTDTQYF. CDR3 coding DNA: TGTGCCAGCAGCTTAGCCTCGGCGGGTAGCACAGATACGCAGTATTTT.

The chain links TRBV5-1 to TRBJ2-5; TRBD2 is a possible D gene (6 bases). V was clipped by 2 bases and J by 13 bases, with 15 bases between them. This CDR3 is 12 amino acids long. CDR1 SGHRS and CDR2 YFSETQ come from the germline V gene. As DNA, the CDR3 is TGCGCCAGCAGCTTTACGGGGGATTACCGGTACTTC. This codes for CASSFTGDYRYF.

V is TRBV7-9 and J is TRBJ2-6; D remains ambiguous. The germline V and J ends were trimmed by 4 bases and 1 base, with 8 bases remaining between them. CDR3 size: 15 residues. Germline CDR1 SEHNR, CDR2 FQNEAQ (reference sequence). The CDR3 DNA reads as TGTGCCAGCAGCTCCACGGAGTCTGGGGCCAACGTCCTGACTTTC. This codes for CASSSTESGANVLTF.

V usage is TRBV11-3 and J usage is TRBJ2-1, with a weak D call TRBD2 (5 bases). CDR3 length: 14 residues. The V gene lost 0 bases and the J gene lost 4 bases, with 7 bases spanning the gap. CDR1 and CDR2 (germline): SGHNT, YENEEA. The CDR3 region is CASSLDGGYNEQFF. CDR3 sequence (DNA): TGTGCCAGCAGCTTAGATGGCGGGTACAATGAGCAGTTCTTC.

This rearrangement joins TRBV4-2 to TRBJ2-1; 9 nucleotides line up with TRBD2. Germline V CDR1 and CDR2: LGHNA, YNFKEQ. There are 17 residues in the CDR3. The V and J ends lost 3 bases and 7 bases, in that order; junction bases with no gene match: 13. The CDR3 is CASSQSRGAGGWNEQFF. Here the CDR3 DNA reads TGTGCCAGCAGCCAGTCCCGAGGAGCGGGAGGATGGAATGAGCAGTTCTTC.

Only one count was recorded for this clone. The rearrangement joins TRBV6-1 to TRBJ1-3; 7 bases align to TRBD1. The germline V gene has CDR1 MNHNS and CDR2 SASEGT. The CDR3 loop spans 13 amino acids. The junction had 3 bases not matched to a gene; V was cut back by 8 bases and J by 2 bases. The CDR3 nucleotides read TGTGCCAGCCTCGGGACAGCTGGAAACACCATATATTTT. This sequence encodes CASLGTAGNTIYF.

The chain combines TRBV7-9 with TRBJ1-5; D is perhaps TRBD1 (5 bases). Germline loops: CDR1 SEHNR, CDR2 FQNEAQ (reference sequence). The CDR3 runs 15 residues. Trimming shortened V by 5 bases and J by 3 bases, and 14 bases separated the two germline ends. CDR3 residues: CASSVGAGYNQPQHF. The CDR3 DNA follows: TGTGCCAGCAGCGTAGGGGCAGGGTACAATCAGCCCCAGCATTTT.

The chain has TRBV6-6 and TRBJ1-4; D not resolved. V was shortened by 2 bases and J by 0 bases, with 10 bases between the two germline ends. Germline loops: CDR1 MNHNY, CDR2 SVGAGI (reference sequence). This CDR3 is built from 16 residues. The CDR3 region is CASSYMGPSTNEKLFF. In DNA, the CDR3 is TGTGCCAGCAGTTACATGGGCCCTTCAACTAATGAAAAACTGTTTTTT.

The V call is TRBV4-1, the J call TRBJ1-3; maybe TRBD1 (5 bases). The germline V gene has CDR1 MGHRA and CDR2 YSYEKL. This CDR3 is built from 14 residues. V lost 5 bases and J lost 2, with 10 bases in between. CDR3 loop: CASSAWGTGNTIYF. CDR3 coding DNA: TGCGCCAGCAGCGCCTGGGGGACTGGAAACACCATATATTTT.

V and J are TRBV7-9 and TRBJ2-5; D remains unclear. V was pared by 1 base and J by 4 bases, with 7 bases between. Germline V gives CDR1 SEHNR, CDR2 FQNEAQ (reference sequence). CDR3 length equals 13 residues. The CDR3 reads CASSLEQLETQYF. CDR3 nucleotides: TGTGCCAGCAGCTTAGAACAATTAGAGACCCAGTACTTC. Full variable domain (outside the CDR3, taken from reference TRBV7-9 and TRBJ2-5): DTGVSQNPRHKITKRGQNVTFRCDPISEHNRLYWYRQTLGQGPEFLTYFQNEAQLEKSRLLSDRFSAERPKGSFSTLEIQRTEQGDSAMYLCASSLEQLETQYFGPGTRLLVL.

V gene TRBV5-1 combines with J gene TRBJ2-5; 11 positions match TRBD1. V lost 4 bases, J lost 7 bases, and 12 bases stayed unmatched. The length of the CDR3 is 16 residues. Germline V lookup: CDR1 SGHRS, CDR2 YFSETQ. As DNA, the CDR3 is TGCGCCAGCAGCGCGCAGGGGACAGGGGGTTCGAGGACCCAGTACTTC. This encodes CASSAQGTGGSRTQYF. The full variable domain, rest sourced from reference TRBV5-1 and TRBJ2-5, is KAGVTQTPRYLIKTRGQQVTLSCSPISGHRSVSWYQQTPGQGLQFLFEYFSETQRNKGNFPGRFSGRQFSNSRSEMNVSTLELGDSALYLCASSAQGTGGSRTQYFGPGTRLLVL.

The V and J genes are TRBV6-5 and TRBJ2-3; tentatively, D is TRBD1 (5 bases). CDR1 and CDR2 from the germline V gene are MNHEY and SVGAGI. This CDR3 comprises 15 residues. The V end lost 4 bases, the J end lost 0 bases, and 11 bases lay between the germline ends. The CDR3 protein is CASSSTELSTDTQYF. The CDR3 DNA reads TGTGCCAGCAGTTCGACAGAACTAAGCACAGATACGCAGTATTTT.

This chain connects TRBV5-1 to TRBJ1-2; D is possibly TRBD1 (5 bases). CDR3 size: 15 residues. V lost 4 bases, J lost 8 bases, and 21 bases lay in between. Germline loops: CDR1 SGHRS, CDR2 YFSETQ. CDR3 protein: CASSGENRGSVGYTF. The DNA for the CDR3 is TGCGCCAGCAGCGGCGAGAATAGGGGCTCCGTCGGCTACACCTTC. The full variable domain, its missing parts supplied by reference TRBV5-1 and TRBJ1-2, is KAGVTQTPRYLIKTRGQQVTLSCSPISGHRSVSWYQQTPGQGLQFLFEYFSETQRNKGNFPGRFSGRQFSNSRSEMNVSTLELGDSALYLCASSGENRGSVGYTFGSGTRLTVV.

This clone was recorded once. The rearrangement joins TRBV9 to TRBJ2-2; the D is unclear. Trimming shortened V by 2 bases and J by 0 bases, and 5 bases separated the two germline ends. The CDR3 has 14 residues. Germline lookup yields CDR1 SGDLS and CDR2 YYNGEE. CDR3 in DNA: TGTGCCAGCAGCGTGGGTGCGAACACCGGGGAGCTGTTTTTT. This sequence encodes CASSVGANTGELFF.

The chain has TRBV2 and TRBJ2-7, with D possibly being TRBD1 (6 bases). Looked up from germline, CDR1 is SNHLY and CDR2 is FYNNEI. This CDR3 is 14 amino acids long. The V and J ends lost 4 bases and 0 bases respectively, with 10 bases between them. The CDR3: CASSVSRGSYEQYF. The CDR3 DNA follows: TGTGCCAGCAGTGTCAGCAGGGGCTCCTACGAGCAGTACTTC. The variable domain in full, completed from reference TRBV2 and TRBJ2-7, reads EPEVTQTPSHQVTQMGQEVILRCVPISNHLYFYWYRQILGQKVEFLVSFYNNEISEKSEIFDDQFSVERPDGSNFTLKIRSTKLEDSAMYFCASSVSRGSYEQYFGPGTRLTVT.

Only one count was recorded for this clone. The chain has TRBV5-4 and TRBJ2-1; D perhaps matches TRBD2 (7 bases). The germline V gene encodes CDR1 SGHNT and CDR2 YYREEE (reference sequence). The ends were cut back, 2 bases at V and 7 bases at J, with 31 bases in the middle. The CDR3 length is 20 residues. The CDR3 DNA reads TGTGCCAGCAGCTTAGAGGGGAGGGTAGCGCCGAAGGGGGGGACTAATGAGCAGTTCTTC. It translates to CASSLEGRVAPKGGTNEQFF.

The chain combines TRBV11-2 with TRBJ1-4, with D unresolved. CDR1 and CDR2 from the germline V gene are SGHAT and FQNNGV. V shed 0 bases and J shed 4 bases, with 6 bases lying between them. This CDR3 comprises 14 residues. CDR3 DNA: TGTGCCAGCAGCTTAGAAGGGTTTAATGAAAAACTGTTTTTT. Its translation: CASSLEGFNEKLFF.